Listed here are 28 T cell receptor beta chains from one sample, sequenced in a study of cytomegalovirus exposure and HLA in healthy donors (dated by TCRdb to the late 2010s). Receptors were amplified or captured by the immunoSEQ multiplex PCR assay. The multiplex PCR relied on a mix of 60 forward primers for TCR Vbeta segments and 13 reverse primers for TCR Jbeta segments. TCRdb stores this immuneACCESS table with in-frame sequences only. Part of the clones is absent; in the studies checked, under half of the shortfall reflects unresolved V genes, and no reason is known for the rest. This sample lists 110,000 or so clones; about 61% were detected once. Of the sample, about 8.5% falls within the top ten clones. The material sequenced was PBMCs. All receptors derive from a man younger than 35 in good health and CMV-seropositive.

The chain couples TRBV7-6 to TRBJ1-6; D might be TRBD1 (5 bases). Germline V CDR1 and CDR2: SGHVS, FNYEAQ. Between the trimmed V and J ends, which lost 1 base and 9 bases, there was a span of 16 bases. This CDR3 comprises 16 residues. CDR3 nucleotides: TGTGCCAGCAGCTTAGGGGGACGGGAGGGGATTTCACCCCTCCACTTT. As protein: CASSLGGREGISPLHF.

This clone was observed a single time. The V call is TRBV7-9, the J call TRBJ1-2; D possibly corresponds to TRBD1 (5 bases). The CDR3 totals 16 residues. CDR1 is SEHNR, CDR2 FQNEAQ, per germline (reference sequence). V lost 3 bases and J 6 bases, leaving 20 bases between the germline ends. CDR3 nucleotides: TGTGCCAGCAGCTTGGGCAGGGAGGAGCGCCTCGATGGCTACACCTTC. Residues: CASSLGREERLDGYTF.

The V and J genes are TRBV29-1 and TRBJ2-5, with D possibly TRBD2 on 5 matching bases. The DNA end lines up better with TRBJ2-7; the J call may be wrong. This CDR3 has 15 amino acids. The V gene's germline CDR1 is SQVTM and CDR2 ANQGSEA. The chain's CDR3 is CSVEAQRAGNYEQYF. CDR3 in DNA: TGCAGCGTTGAAGCGCAGAGGGCCGGAAACTACGAGCAGTACTTC.

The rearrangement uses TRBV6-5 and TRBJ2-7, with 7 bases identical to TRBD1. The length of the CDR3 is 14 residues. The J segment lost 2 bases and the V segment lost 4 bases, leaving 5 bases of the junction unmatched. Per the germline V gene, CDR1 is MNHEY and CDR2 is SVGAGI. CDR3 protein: CASSFRTGPYEQYF. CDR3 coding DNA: TGTGCCAGCAGTTTCCGGACAGGTCCCTACGAGCAGTACTTC.

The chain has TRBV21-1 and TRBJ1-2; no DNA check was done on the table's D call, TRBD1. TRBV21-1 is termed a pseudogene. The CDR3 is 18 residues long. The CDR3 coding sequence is TGTGCCAGCAGCCGGGGACAGGGAAAGGGAGGGGACGACTATGGCTACACCTTC. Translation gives CASSRGQGKGGDDYGYTF.

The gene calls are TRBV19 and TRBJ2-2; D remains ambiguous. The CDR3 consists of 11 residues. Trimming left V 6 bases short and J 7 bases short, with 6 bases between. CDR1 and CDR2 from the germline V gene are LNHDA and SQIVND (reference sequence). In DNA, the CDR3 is TGTGCCAGTAGAGAGTACGGGGAGCTGTTTTTT. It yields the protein CASREYGELFF.

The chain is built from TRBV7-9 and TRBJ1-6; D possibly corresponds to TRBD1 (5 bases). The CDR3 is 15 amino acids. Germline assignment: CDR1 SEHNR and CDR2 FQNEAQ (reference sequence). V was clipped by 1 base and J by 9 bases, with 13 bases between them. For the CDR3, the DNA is TGTGCCAGCAGCTTAGTCCTGGGGGGAACTTCACCCCTCCACTTT. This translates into CASSLVLGGTSPLHF.

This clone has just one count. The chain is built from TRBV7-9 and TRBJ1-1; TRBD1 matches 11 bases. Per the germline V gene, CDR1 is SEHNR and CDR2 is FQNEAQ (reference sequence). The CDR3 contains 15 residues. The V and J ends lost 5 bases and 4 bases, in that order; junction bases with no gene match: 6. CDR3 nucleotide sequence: TGTGCCAGCAGCCCTAGGGACAGGGGGGTCACTGAAGCTTTCTTT. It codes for CASSPRDRGVTEAFF.

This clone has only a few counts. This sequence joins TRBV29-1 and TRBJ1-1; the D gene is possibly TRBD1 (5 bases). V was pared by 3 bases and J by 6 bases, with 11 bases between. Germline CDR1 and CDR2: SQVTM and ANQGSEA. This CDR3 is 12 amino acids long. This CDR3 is CSVDGGGPEAFF. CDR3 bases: TGCAGCGTTGACGGCGGGGGTCCTGAAGCTTTCTTT.

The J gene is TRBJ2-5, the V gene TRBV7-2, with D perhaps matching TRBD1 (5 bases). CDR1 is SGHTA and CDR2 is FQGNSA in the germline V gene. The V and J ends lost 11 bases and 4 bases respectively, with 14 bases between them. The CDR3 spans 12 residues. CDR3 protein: CASGYFGETQYF. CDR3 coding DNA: TGTGCCTCAGGGTACTTTGGAGAGACCCAGTACTTC.

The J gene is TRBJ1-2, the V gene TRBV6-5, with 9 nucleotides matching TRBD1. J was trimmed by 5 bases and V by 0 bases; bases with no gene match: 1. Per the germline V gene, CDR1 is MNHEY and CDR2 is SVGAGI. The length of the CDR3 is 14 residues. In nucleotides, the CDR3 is TGTGCCAGCAGTTACTCGGGACAGGGTTATGGCTACACCTTC. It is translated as CASSYSGQGYGYTF.

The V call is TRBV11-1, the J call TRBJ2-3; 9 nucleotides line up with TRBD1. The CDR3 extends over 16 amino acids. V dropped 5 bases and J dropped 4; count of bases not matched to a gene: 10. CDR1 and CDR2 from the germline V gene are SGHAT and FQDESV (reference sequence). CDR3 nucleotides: TGTGCCAGCAGCCATGCCGGGACAGGGCGGTCAGATACGCAGTATTTT. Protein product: CASSHAGTGRSDTQYF.

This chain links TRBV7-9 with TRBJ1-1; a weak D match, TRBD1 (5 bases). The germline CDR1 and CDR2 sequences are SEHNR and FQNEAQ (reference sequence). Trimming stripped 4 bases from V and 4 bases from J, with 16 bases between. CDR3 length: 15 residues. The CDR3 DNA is TGTGCCAGCAGCTATCCCGGAGGAGGGACCACTGAAGCTTTCTTT. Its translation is CASSYPGGGTTEAFF.

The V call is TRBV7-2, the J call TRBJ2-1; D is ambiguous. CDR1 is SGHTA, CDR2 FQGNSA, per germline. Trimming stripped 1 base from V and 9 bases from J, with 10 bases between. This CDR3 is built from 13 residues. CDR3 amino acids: CASSLVRLCEQFF. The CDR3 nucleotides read TGTGCCAGCAGCTTAGTGCGGCTGTGTGAGCAGTTCTTC.

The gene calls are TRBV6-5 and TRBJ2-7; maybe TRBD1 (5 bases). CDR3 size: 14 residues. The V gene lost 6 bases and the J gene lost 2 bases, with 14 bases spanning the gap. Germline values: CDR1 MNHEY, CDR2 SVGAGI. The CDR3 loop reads CASSSRQNTYEQYV. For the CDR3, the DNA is TGTGCCAGCAGCTCGCGACAGAACACCTACGAGCAGTACGTC.

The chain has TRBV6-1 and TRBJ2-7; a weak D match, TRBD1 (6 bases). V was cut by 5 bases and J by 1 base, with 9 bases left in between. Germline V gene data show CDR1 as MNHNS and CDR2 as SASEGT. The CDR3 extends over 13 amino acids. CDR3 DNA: TGTGCCAGCAGTCATACAGGGTCCTACGAGCAGTACGTC. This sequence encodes CASSHTGSYEQYV.

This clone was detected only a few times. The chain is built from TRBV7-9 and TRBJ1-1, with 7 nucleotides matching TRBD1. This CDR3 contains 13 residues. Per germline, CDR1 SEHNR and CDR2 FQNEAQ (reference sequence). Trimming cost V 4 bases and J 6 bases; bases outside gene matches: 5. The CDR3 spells CASSSTGYSEAFF. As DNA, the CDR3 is TGTGCCAGCAGCTCGACAGGGTATTCTGAAGCTTTCTTT. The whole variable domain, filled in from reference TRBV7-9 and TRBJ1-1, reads DTGVSQNPRHKITKRGQNVTFRCDPISEHNRLYWYRQTLGQGPEFLTYFQNEAQLEKSRLLSDRFSAERPKGSFSTLEIQRTEQGDSAMYLCASSSTGYSEAFFGQGTRLTVV.

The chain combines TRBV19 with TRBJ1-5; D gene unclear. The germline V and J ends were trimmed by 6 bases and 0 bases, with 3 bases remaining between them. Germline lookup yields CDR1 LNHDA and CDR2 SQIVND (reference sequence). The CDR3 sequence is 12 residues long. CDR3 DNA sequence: TGTGCCAGTAGGTATAGCAATCAGCCCCAGCATTTT. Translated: CASRYSNQPQHF.

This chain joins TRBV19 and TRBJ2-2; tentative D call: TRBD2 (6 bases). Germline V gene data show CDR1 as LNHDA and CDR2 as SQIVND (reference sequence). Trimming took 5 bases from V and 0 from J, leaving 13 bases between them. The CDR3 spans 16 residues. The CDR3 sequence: CASSSTGLANTGELFF. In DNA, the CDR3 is TGTGCCAGTAGTTCGACGGGACTCGCGAACACCGGGGAGCTGTTTTTT.

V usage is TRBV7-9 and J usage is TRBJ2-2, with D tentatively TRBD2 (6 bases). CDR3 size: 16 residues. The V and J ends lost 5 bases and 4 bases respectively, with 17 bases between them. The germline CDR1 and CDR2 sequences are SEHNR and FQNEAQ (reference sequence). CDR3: CASSIDSPGGTGELFF. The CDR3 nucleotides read TGTGCCAGCAGCATAGATTCTCCCGGGGGCACCGGGGAGCTGTTTTTT. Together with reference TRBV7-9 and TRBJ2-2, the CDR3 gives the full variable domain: DTGVSQNPRHKITKRGQNVTFRCDPISEHNRLYWYRQTLGQGPEFLTYFQNEAQLEKSRLLSDRFSAERPKGSFSTLEIQRTEQGDSAMYLCASSIDSPGGTGELFFGEGSRLTVL.

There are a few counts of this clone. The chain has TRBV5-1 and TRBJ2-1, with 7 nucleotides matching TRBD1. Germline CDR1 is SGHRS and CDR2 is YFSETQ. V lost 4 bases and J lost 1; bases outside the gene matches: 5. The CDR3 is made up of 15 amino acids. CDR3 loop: CASSRDRGSYNEQFF. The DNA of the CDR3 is TGCGCCAGCAGCCGGGACAGAGGATCCTACAATGAGCAGTTCTTC. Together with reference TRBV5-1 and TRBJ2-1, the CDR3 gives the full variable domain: KAGVTQTPRYLIKTRGQQVTLSCSPISGHRSVSWYQQTPGQGLQFLFEYFSETQRNKGNFPGRFSGRQFSNSRSEMNVSTLELGDSALYLCASSRDRGSYNEQFFGPGTRLTVL.

The CDR3 is CASSILKKNTEAFF. CDR3 bases: TGTGCCAGCAGCATACTTAAAAAGAACACTGAAGCTTTCTTT. The chain carries TRBV7-9 and TRBJ1-1; D is ambiguous. The length of the CDR3 is 14 residues. Per the germline V gene, CDR1 is SEHNR and CDR2 is FQNEAQ (reference sequence). The germline V and J ends were trimmed by 5 bases and 1 base, with 11 bases remaining between them.

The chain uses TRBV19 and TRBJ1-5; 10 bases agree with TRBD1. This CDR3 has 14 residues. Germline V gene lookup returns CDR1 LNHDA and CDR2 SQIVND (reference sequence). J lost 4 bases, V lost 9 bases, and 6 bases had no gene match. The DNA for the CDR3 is TGTGCCAGCGAGTGGGGACAGGGGAATCAGCCCCAGCATTTT. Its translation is CASEWGQGNQPQHF. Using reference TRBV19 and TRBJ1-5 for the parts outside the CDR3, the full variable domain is DGGITQSPKYLFRKEGQNVTLSCEQNLNHDAMYWYRQDPGQGLRLIYYSQIVNDFQKGDIAEGYSVSREKKESFPLTVTSAQKNPTAFYLCASEWGQGNQPQHFGDGTRLSIL.

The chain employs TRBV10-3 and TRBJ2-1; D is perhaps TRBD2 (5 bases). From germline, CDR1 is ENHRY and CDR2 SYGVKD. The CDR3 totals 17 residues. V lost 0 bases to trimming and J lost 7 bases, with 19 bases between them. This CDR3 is CAISESVTTRTINEQFF. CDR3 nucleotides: TGTGCCATCAGTGAGTCGGTGACTACCCGAACCATTAATGAGCAGTTCTTC.

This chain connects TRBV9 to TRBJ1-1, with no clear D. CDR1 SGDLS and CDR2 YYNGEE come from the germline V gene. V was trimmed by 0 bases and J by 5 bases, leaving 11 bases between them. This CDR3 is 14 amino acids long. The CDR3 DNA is TGTGCCAGCAGCGTAGGGGCTGTAGGTACTGAAGCTTTCTTT. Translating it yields CASSVGAVGTEAFF. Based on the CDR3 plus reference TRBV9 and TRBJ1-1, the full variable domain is DSGVTQTPKHLITATGQRVTLRCSPRSGDLSVYWYQQSLDQGLQFLIQYYNGEERAKGNILERFSAQQFPDLHSELNLSSLELGDSALYFCASSVGAVGTEAFFGQGTRLTVV.

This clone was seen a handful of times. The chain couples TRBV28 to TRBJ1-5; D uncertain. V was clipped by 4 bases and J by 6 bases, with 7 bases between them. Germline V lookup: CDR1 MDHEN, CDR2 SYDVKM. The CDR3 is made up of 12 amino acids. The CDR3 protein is CASSWGVQPQHF. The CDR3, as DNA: TGTGCCAGCAGTTGGGGAGTTCAGCCCCAGCATTTT.

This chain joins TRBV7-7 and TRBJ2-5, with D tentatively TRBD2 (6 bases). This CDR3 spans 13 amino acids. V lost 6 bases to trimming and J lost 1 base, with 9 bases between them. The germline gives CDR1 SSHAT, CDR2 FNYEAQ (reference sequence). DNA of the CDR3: TGTGCCAGCAGGGACTACCCCCAAGAGACCCAGTACTTC. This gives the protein CASRDYPQETQYF.

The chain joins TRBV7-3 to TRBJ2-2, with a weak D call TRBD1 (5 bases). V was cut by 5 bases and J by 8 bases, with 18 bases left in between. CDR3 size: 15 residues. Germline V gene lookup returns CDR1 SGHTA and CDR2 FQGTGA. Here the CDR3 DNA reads TGTGCCAGCAGCCCCACAGGAATCTCAGGAGGGGAGCTGTTTTTT. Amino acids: CASSPTGISGGELFF. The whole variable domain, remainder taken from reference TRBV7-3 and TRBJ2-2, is GAGVSQTPSNKVTEKGKYVELRCDPISGHTALYWYRQSLGQGPEFLIYFQGTGAADDSGLPNDRFFAVRPEGSVSTLKIQRTERGDSAVYLCASSPTGISGGELFFGEGSRLTVL.